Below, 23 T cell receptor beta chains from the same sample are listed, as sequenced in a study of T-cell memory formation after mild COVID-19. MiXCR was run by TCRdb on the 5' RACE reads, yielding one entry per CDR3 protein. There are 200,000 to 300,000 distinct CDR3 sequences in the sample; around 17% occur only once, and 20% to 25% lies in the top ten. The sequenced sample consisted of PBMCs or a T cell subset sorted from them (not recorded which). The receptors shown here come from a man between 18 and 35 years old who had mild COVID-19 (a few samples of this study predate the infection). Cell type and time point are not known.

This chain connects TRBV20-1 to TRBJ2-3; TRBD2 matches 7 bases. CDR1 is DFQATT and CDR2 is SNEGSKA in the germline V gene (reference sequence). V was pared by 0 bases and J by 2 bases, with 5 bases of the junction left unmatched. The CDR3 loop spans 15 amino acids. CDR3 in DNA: TGCAGTGCTAGAGATCCTAGCGGACCCACAGATACGCAGTATTTT. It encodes CSARDPSGPTDTQYF.

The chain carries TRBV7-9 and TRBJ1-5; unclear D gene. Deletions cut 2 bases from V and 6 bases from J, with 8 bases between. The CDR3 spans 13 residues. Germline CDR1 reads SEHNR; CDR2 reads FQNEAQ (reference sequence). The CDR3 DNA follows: TGTGCCAGCAGCTTATCGGTCTCTCAGCCCCAGCATTTT. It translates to CASSLSVSQPQHF.

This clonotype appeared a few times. CDR3 sequence: CASSLAGSDQPQHF. Written as DNA, the CDR3 is TGCGCCAGCAGCTTGGCGGGTTCCGATCAGCCCCAGCATTTT. The chain couples TRBV5-1 to TRBJ1-5; D not resolved. V was pared by 0 bases and J by 5 bases, with 9 bases between. CDR3 size: 14 residues. Per germline, CDR1 SGHRS and CDR2 YFSETQ.

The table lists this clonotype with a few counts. The CDR3 bases are TGCAGTGCTAGGGGGAGCGATGAGCAGTTCTTC. Encoded protein: CSARGSDEQFF. The chain is built from TRBV20-1 and TRBJ2-1; possibly TRBD2 for D (5 bases). The CDR3 totals 11 residues. Trimming left V 3 bases short and J 8 bases short, with 8 bases between. The V gene's germline CDR1 is DFQATT and CDR2 SNEGSKA (reference sequence).

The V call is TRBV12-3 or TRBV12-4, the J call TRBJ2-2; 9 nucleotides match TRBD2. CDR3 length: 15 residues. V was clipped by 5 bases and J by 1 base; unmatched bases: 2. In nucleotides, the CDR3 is TGTGCCAGCAGTCCTAGCGGGGAGAACACCGGGGAGCTGTTTTTT. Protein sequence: CASSPSGENTGELFF.

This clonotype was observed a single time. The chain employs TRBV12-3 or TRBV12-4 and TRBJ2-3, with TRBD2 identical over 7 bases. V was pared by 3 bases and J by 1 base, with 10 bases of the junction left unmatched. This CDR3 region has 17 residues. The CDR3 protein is CASSLASRAGGTDTQYF. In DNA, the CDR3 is TGTGCCAGCAGTTTGGCTAGCCGGGCGGGGGGCACAGATACGCAGTATTTT.

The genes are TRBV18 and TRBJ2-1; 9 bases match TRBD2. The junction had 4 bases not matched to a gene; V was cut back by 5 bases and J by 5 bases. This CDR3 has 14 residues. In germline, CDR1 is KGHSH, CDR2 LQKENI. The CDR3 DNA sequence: TGTGCCAGCTCAAAGGTAGCGGGGGACAATGAGCAGTTCTTC. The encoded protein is CASSKVAGDNEQFF.

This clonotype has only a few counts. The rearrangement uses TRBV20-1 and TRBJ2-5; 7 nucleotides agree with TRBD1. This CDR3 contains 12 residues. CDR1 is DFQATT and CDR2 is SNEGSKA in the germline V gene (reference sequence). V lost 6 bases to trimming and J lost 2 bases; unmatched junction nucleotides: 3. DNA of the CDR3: TGCAGTGCCCCGGGACAGCAAGAGACCCAGTACTTC. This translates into CSAPGQQETQYF.

For the CDR3, the DNA is TGCAGTGCTAGAGATGGTGGAGGCTACGAGCAGTACTTC. This translates into CSARDGGGYEQYF. J is TRBJ2-7 and V is TRBV20-1; TRBD2 might be the D (5 bases). CDR1 and CDR2 (germline): DFQATT, SNEGSKA (reference sequence). This CDR3 is 13 amino acids long. V lost 0 bases, J lost 3 bases, and 9 bases lay in between.

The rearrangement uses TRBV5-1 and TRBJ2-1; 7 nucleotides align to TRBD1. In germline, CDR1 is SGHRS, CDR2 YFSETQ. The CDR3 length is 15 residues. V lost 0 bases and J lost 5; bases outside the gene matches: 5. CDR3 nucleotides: TGCGCCAGCAGCTTGGAACCGGGACAGCACAATGAGCAGTTCTTC. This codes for CASSLEPGQHNEQFF.

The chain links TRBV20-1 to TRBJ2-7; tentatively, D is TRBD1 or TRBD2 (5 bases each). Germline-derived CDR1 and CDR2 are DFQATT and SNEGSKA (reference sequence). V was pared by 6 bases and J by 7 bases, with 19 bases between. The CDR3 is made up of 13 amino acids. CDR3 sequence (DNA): TGCAGTGCAAACCGGGACCGGTGGTCGGAGCAGTACTTC. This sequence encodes CSANRDRWSEQYF.

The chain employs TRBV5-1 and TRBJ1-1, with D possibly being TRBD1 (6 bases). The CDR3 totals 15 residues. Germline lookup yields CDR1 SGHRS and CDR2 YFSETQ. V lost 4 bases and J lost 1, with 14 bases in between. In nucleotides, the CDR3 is TGCGCCAGCAGCACCGGGGACACATCGAACACTGAAGCTTTCTTT. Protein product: CASSTGDTSNTEAFF. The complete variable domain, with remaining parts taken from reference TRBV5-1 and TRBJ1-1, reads KAGVTQTPRYLIKTRGQQVTLSCSPISGHRSVSWYQQTPGQGLQFLFEYFSETQRNKGNFPGRFSGRQFSNSRSEMNVSTLELGDSALYLCASSTGDTSNTEAFFGQGTRLTVV.

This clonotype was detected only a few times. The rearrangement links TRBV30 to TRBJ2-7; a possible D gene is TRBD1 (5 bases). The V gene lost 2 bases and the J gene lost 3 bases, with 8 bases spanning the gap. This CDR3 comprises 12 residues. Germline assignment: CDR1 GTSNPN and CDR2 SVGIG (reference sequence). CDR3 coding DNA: TGTGCCTGGAGTTTAGACAGCTACGAGCAGTACTTC. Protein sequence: CAWSLDSYEQYF.

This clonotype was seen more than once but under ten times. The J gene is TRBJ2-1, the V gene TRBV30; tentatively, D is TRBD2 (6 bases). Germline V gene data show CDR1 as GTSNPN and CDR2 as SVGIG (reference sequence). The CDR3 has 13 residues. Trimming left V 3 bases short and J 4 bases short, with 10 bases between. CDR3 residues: CAWSPGGYNEQFF. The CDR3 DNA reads TGTGCCTGGAGCCCCGGGGGATACAATGAGCAGTTCTTC.

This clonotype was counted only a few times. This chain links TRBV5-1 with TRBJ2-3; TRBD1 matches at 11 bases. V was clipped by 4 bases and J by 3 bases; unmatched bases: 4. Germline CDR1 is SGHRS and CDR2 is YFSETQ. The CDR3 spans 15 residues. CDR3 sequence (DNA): TGCGCCAGCAGCATCGGACAGGGGGCTACAGATACGCAGTATTTT. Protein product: CASSIGQGATDTQYF. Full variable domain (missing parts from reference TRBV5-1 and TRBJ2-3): KAGVTQTPRYLIKTRGQQVTLSCSPISGHRSVSWYQQTPGQGLQFLFEYFSETQRNKGNFPGRFSGRQFSNSRSEMNVSTLELGDSALYLCASSIGQGATDTQYFGPGTRLTVL.

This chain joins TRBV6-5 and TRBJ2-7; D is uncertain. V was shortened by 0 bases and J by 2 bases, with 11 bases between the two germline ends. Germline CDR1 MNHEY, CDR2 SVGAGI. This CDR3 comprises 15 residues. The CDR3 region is CASSYSNDATYEQYF. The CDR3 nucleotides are TGTGCCAGCAGTTACTCGAACGATGCCACCTACGAGCAGTACTTC.

In nucleotides, the CDR3 is TGCAGTGCCCGGGACGTACAACAAGAGACCCAGTACTTC. It translates to CSARDVQQETQYF. The chain carries TRBV20-1 and TRBJ2-5, with D perhaps being TRBD1 or TRBD2 (5 bases each). The CDR3 has 13 residues. Germline assignment: CDR1 DFQATT and CDR2 SNEGSKA (reference sequence). Between the trimmed V and J ends, which lost 6 bases and 2 bases, there was a span of 13 bases.

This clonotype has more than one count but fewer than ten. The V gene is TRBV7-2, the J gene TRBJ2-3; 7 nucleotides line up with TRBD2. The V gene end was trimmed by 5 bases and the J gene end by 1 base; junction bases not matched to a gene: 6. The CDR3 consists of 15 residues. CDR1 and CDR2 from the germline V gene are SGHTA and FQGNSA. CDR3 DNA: TGTGCCAGCAGCCCACAGCGGGGACGCACAGATACGCAGTATTTT. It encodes CASSPQRGRTDTQYF.

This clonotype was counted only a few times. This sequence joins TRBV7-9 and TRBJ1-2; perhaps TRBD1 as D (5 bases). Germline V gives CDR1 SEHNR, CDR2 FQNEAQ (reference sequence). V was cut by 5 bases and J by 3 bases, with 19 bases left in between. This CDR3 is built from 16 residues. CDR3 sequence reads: CASSILRAGSYYGYTF. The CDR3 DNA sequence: TGTGCCAGCAGCATACTCCGGGCAGGGTCTTACTATGGCTACACCTTC.

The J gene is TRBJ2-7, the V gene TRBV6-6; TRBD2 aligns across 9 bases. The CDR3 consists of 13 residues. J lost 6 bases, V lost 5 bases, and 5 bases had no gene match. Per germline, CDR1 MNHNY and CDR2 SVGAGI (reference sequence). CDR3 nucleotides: TGTGCCAGCAGTCCCAGCGGGGGGCTCGAGCAGTACTTC. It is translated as CASSPSGGLEQYF.

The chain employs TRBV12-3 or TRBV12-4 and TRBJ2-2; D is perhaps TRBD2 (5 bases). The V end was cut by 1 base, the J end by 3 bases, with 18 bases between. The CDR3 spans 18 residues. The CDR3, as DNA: TGTGCCAGCAGTTTAGTTCCGGGGAGCCCGAAGCACACCGGGGAGCTGTTTTTT. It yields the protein CASSLVPGSPKHTGELFF.

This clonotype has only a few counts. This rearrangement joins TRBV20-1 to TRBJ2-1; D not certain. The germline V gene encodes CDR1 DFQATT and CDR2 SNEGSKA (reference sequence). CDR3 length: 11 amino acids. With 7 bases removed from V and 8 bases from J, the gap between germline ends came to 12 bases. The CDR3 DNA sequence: TGCAGTGGGGGTTACAGCCATGAGCAGTTCTTC. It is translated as CSGGYSHEQFF.

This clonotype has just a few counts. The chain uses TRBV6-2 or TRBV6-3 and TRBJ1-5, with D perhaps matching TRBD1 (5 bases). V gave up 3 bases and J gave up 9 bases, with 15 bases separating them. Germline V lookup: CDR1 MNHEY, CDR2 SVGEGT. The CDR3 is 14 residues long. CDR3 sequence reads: CASSYYTAQGPQHF. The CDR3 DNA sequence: TGTGCCAGCAGTTATTATACAGCCCAGGGGCCCCAGCATTTT.